This T cell receptor (beta chain) was sequenced during a study of T-cell reconstitution after alpha-beta-depleted transplantation in children (dated by TCRdb to 2015 to 2016). About the investigation overall: T-cell immune reconstitution after TCRalphabeta/CD19-depleted allogeneic hematopoietic cell transplantation in children was quantitatively tracked in the study by means of TCR repertoire profiling.

In light of the paper, this sample's treatment or condition label describes: allogeneic hematopoietic cell transplantation with graft depleted of TCRalphabeta T cells and CD19 B cells. TCRalphabeta/CD19-depleted allogeneic hematopoietic cell grafts were given to the transplant recipients, all of whom were children. The study at large found these results: In some patients, the high TCRbeta diversity seen at day 60 was put down to recipient T cells and intrathymic progenitors that had survived conditioning. About two months after transplant, the apparently early recovery of alphabetaT-cell counts reportedly depended on just several hundred clones that had expanded rapidly and came from non-depleted graft cells. Hyperexpanded clone frequencies declined over subsequent months; after one year, T-cell counts and TCRbeta diversity were mostly attributed to newly produced T cells.

Receptors were amplified or captured by PCR. Instrument on record: Illumina HiSeq 2500. Molecular barcoding was employed in the preparation of TCR libraries, with unique molecular identifiers being used to normalize TCRbeta repertoire quantification. TCRdb's own reprocessing of the public reads used fastp at Q25 and MiXCR and kept productive beta chains. Each record represents a unique CDR3 protein, reported with the most common genes and DNA among its rows. The sample table holds 130,000 to 150,000 distinct CDR3 sequences, of which about 9% were seen once. Approximately 18% of the sample is held by the ten biggest clonotypes. This clonotype came up many times. It has no known antigen specificity. Base-call qualities are not available, and no considerably larger clone is one nucleotide away. The CDR3 contains 15 residues, cysteine and phenylalanine counted. Here the CDR3 DNA is all that survives: 45 bases in frame from base 1. Germline trimming: 4 bases from V, 4 bases from J; junction bases outside gene matches: 8. The germline V gene (reference sequence) provides CDR1 MNHEY and CDR2 SMNVEV.

The chain employs TRBV27 and TRBJ2-7; 9 junctional bases match TRBD2. The sequence came from a female patient between 2 and 15 years old who had a stem cell transplant for congenital amegakaryocytic thrombocytopenia, so the T cells may come from the graft donor. The sample here was PBMCs, mostly from graft donor cells, taken 180 days after TCRalphabeta/CD19-depleted stem cell transplant. The CDR3 region reads CASSSQLAGRYEQYF. At the DNA level, the sequence is TGTGCCAGCAGTTCGCAGCTAGCGGGGAGGTACGAGCAGTACTTC.